The rows below give T cell receptor beta chains drawn from one sample of a study of blood T cell repertoires in COVID-19. The assay was immunoSEQ multiplex PCR, and TCRdb's table has in-frame clones only and misses some. The sample consists of roughly 100,000 clones, about 80% of them appearing once. Specimen: peripheral blood. The receptors come from a man aged 65-85 years with acute or convalescent COVID-19. Each CDR3 is given with its conserved first and last residue. The D gene is left open where the match is weak. A clone size is listed for some rows: how often the clone was seen (once, few, many), or a class if it is expanded.

-	TRBV6-2/TRBV6-3	TRBD2	TRBJ2-2	CASSYPAGLGNTGELFF	TGTGCCAGCAGTTACCCAGCGGGGCTAGGGAACACCGGGGAGCTGTTTTTT
-	TRBV19	-	TRBJ2-5	CASSPRQKQETQYF	TGTGCCAGTAGTCCTAGACAGAAGCAAGAGACCCAGTACTTC
-	TRBV12-3/TRBV12-4	-	TRBJ1-1	CASSSGMNTEAFF	TGTGCCAGCAGCTCCGGGATGAACACTGAAGCTTTCTTT
-	TRBV27	-	TRBJ1-5	CASSLSLNQPQHF	TGTGCCAGCAGTTTATCGTTAAATCAGCCCCAGCATTTT
-	TRBV2	TRBD1	TRBJ1-3	CASSGIGTGSISGNTIYF	TGTGCCAGCAGTGGGATCGGGACAGGGTCGATATCTGGAAACACCATATATTTT
-	TRBV23-1	-	TRBJ2-5	CASSQSAPGQPQETQYF	TGCGCCAGCAGTCAATCCGCCCCCGGACAGCCACAAGAGACCCAGTACTTC
-	TRBV19	TRBD1	TRBJ1-5	CASRGGTGGGQPQHF	TGTGCCAGTAGGGGTGGGACAGGGGGCGGCCAGCCCCAGCATTTT
-	TRBV6-4	-	TRBJ1-2	CASSPGQMGYGYAF	TGTGCCAGCAGCCCAGGACAGATGGGCTATGGCTACGCCTTC
-	TRBV15	-	TRBJ2-1	CATSRDRRRGEQFF	TGTGCCACCAGCAGAGATCGCCGCCGGGGTGAGCAGTTCTTC
few	TRBV9	TRBD1	TRBJ2-2	CASSKGQGVTGELFF	TGTGCCAGCAGTAAGGGACAGGGGGTCACCGGGGAGCTGTTTTTT
once	TRBV7-8	-	TRBJ2-3	CASSLAGGISDTQYF	TGTGCCAGCAGCTTAGCGGGGGGAATCTCAGATACGCAGTATTTT
-	TRBV5-6	-	TRBJ1-1	CASSLVAGDTEAFF	TGTGCCAGCAGCTTGGTGGCAGGGGACACTGAAGCTTTCTTT
-	TRBV6-1	-	TRBJ2-7	CASSEAGGTYEQYF	TGTGCCAGCAGTGAAGCTGGCGGGACCTACGAGCAGTACTTC
-	TRBV27	TRBD1	TRBJ1-1	CASSSARTGSAEAFF	TGTGCCAGCAGTTCAGCGCGGACAGGCTCCGCTGAAGCTTTCTTT
-	TRBV18	TRBD1	TRBJ1-1	CASSLGTGGWNTEAFF	TGTGCCAGCTCGCTTGGGACAGGGGGATGGAACACTGAAGCTTTCTTT
few	TRBV19	TRBD1	TRBJ2-2	CASSTMDRGPTGELFF	TGTGCCAGTAGTACCATGGACAGGGGGCCCACCGGGGAGCTGTTTTTT
-	TRBV5-1	-	TRBJ2-1	CASSFGGPNEQFF	TGCGCCAGCAGCTTCGGGGGGCCCAATGAGCAGTTCTTC
once	TRBV2	TRBD1	TRBJ1-1	CASSRTGGNTEAFF	TGTGCCAGCAGTCGGACAGGCGGGAACACTGAAGCTTTCTTT
-	TRBV3-1/TRBV3-2	TRBD2	TRBJ2-2	CASSQTLVASGRADTGELFF	TGTGCCAGCAGCCAAACACTCGTGGCTAGCGGGAGGGCCGACACCGGGGAGCTGTTTTTT
once	TRBV5-8	-	TRBJ1-5	CASSFRGDNQPQHF	TGTGCCAGCAGCTTCAGGGGCGACAATCAGCCCCAGCATTTT
-	TRBV5-1	TRBD1	TRBJ2-5	CASSTGQGGGETQYF	TGCGCCAGCAGCACCGGACAGGGGGGAGGAGAGACCCAGTACTTC
few	TRBV19	TRBD2	TRBJ2-5	CASSKSGWGSGVRETQYF	TGTGCCAGTAGCAAAAGCGGGTGGGGTAGCGGGGTTAGGGAGACCCAGTACTTC
-	TRBV4-1	TRBD1	TRBJ1-5	CASSLGTGSQPQHF	TGCGCCAGCAGCCTAGGGACAGGGAGCCAGCCCCAGCATTTT
-	TRBV19	-	TRBJ2-1	CASRRSSANEQFF	TGTGCCAGCAGGCGGTCTAGCGCGAATGAGCAGTTCTTC
once	TRBV3-1/TRBV3-2	-	TRBJ2-1	CASSQEHVLSYNEQFF	TGTGCCAGCAGCCAAGAACACGTTCTCTCCTACAATGAGCAGTTCTTC
many	TRBV10-1	-	TRBJ2-2	CASSDRGTGELFF	TGCGCCAGCAGTGACAGGGGTACCGGGGAGCTGTTTTTT
few	TRBV5-1	TRBD1	TRBJ2-2	CASSLRTGNTGELFF	TGCGCCAGCAGCTTACGGACAGGGAACACCGGGGAGCTGTTTTTT
once	TRBV24-1	-	TRBJ1-2	CATSGGGSLDYGYTF	TGTGCCACCAGTGGGGGGGGAAGTTTGGACTATGGCTACACCTTC
-	TRBV7-3	-	TRBJ2-2	CASSPGNTGELFF	TGTGCCAGCAGCCCAGGGAACACCGGGGAGCTGTTTTTT
-	TRBV5-1	-	TRBJ1-1	CASSSLAGNTEAFF	TGCGCCAGCAGCTCCCTCGCGGGGAACACTGAAGCTTTCTTT
-	TRBV28	TRBD1	TRBJ1-1	CASSRLQGALTEAFF	TGTGCCAGCAGTAGATTACAGGGGGCGCTTACTGAAGCTTTCTTT
-	TRBV27	TRBD2	TRBJ2-7	CASSYSGSDYEQYF	TGTGCCAGCAGTTACAGCGGGAGTGACTACGAGCAGTACTTC
-	TRBV5-8	TRBD1	TRBJ1-2	CASSPGTGKTGGYTF	TGTGCCAGCAGCCCCGGGACAGGAAAAACGGGTGGCTACACCTTC
once	TRBV5-6	-	TRBJ1-6	CASSPKLIYNSPLHF	TGTGCCAGCAGCCCGAAACTGATATATAATTCACCCCTCCACTTT
-	TRBV7-6	TRBD1	TRBJ1-3	CASSQGQGTNTIYF	TGTGCCAGCAGCCAGGGACAGGGGACCAACACCATATATTTT
-	TRBV7-6	TRBD1	TRBJ1-1	CASSSQPAGTGMNTEAFF	TGTGCCAGCAGCTCTCAACCAGCCGGGACAGGGATGAACACTGAAGCTTTCTTT
-	TRBV9	TRBD1	TRBJ2-3	CASSVATTAGGADTQYF	TGTGCCAGCAGCGTAGCTACAACGGCAGGGGGCGCAGATACGCAGTATTTT
-	TRBV10-3	TRBD1	TRBJ1-2	CAISDIIGGANNYGYTF	TGTGCCATCAGTGATATAATAGGGGGCGCGAATAACTATGGCTACACCTTC
-	TRBV7-2	-	TRBJ2-7	CASSLLASSYEQYF	TGTGCCAGCAGCTTATTGGCTAGCAGCTACGAGCAGTACTTC
-	TRBV18	-	TRBJ1-2	CASSSGEGLRDGYTF	TGTGCCAGCTCGTCAGGGGAAGGGTTACGTGATGGCTACACCTTC
-	TRBV10-3	-	TRBJ2-1	CAISDPQVSSSAGNEQFF	TGTGCCATCAGTGATCCCCAGGTTTCGAGTAGTGCAGGAAATGAGCAGTTCTTC
-	TRBV27	TRBD1	TRBJ1-2	CASSFKGTGYGYTF	TGTGCCAGCAGTTTTAAGGGGACAGGCTATGGCTACACCTTC
-	TRBV5-1	TRBD1	TRBJ1-4	CASRSPRTGDEKLFF	TGCGCCAGCAGGTCCCCCCGGACAGGGGATGAAAAACTGTTTTTT